Listed below are T cell receptor beta chains from one sample, sequenced in a study of blood T cell repertoires in COVID-19. Repertoires were generated with immunoSEQ multiplex PCR, while TCRdb's copy carries only in-frame clones and drops some. This table holds around 190,000 clones, around 80% found once. The source material was peripheral blood. Receptor source: a man between 65 and 85 years old with active or convalescent COVID-19. CDR3s include the opening cysteine and the closing phenylalanine or tryptophan. Fields, in order: clone size, CDR3 length, D gene, J gene, V gene, CDR3 DNA, CDR3 protein. The D gene is left open where the match is weak. The size of a clone is reported for some rows only, either as once, few or many, or as a class for expanded clones.

>.|16|TRBD1|TRBJ1-2|TRBV5-1
TGCGCCAGCAGCCCTGGGACAGGGTTGGCTAACTATGGCTACACCTTC
CASSPGTGLANYGYTF
>.|15|TRBD2|TRBJ2-3|TRBV5-1
TGCGCCAGCAGCTTTGGCGGGGGAAGCACAGATACGCAGTATTTT
CASSFGGGSTDTQYF
>.|14|TRBD1|TRBJ2-5|TRBV5-1
TGCGCCAGCAGCTTAGGGGGCGGAGAAGAGACCCAGTACTTC
CASSLGGGEETQYF
>.|15|TRBD1|TRBJ2-1|TRBV30
TGTGCCTGGAGCCGTACAGGGACAGGGGTCGATGAGCAGTTCTTC
CAWSRTGTGVDEQFF
>few|15|TRBD1|TRBJ1-2|TRBV6-6
TGTGCCAGCAGTTACGGGGACAGGGGTGACTATGGCTACACCTTC
CASSYGDRGDYGYTF
>.|14|.|TRBJ2-4|TRBV11-2
TGTGCCAGCAGCTCCAGGCTAGCCAAAAACATTCAGTACTTC
CASSSRLAKNIQYF
>.|13|TRBD1|TRBJ1-2|TRBV7-8
TGTGCCAGCAGCTCCGGGACAGGGTTGGGCTACACCTTC
CASSSGTGLGYTF
>.|13|.|TRBJ2-7|TRBV15
TGTGCCACCAGCAGAGATTGGGAGTACGAGCAGTACTTC
CATSRDWEYEQYF
>.|13|TRBD1|TRBJ1-2|TRBV30
TGTGCCTGGAGCCGAGATCCCGGGACAGCCTACACCTTC
CAWSRDPGTAYTF
>few|14|.|TRBJ2-3|TRBV5-4
TGTGCCAGCAGCCCCGCCGGGGGGCCCGATACGCAGTATTTT
CASSPAGGPDTQYF
>.|14|.|TRBJ1-2|TRBV25-1
TGTGCCAGCAGTGCCAGAGGACAACTATCTGGCTACACCTTC
CASSARGQLSGYTF
>.|16|TRBD1|TRBJ1-6|TRBV10-3
TGTGCCATCAGGGGAGAGGGACAGGGATCAAATTCACCCCTCCACTTT
CAIRGEGQGSNSPLHF
>once|15|.|TRBJ2-7|TRBV15
TGTGCCACCAGCAGGGCGGGACAGAGCTCCTACGAGCAGTACTTC
CATSRAGQSSYEQYF
>.|14|TRBD1|TRBJ2-1|TRBV30
TGTGCCTGGACCGGGACAGGGTCCCACAATGAGCAGTTCTTC
CAWTGTGSHNEQFF
>.|16|.|TRBJ1-1|TRBV7-8
TGTGCCAGCAGCTTCCCCGCTGGGGGCTCGGACACTGAAGCTTTCTTT
CASSFPAGGSDTEAFF
>.|17|TRBD2|TRBJ2-1|TRBV5-6
TGTGCCAGCAGCCTCACTGGAGCGGGAGTTTCCTACAATGAGCAGTTCTTC
CASSLTGAGVSYNEQFF
>.|12|.|TRBJ1-2|TRBV29-1
TGCAGCGGGGTATGGCATGAGGCTGGCTACACCTTC
CSGVWHEAGYTF
>.|13|.|TRBJ2-3|TRBV28
TGTGCCAGCGGAGGAAGTCCCACAGATACGCAGTATTTT
CASGGSPTDTQYF
>once|14|.|TRBJ2-7|TRBV7-2
TGTGCCAGCAGCTTAGCCCGACAGGCCTACGAGCAGTACTTC
CASSLARQAYEQYF
>.|13|.|TRBJ1-2|TRBV6-5
TGTGCCAGCAGTTTACAACAGGGTTTCGGCTACACCTTC
CASSLQQGFGYTF
>.|13|.|TRBJ2-7|TRBV27
TGTGCCAGCAGTTTATCTCCCCCTTACGAGCAGTACTTC
CASSLSPPYEQYF
>.|14|.|TRBJ2-1|TRBV27
TGTGCCACTAGACTGGAGAGCTCCTACAATGAGCAGTTCTTC
CATRLESSYNEQFF
>.|13|TRBD1|TRBJ1-1|TRBV7-6
TGTGCCAGCAGCTCGGACAGGGGCGCGGAAGCTTTCTTT
CASSSDRGAEAFF
>.|13|.|TRBJ2-7|TRBV19
TGTGCCAGTAGTACCTCAGGGCCCTACGAGCAGTACTTC
CASSTSGPYEQYF
>.|18|.|TRBJ2-2|TRBV4-2
TGTGCCAGCAGCCTCTCCGCCGTAGTAGCGGTGAACACCGGGGAGCTGTTTTTT
CASSLSAVVAVNTGELFF
>.|15|.|TRBJ1-5|TRBV10-3
TGTGCCATCAGCGAAACAGGACGGAGCAATCAGCCCCAGCATTTT
CAISETGRSNQPQHF
>.|13|.|TRBJ2-4|TRBV5-6
TGTGCCAGCAGCTCCTTGAGGGGGAACATTCAGTACTTC
CASSSLRGNIQYF
>.|17|.|TRBJ2-7|TRBV5-1
TGCGCCAGCAGCTTAACGGTCCGACCTAACAGACCCTACGAGCAGTACTTC
CASSLTVRPNRPYEQYF
>.|16|.|TRBJ1-4|TRBV2
TGTGCCAGCAGTGGGCCGACGACTGCAACTAATGAAAAACTGTTTTTT
CASSGPTTATNEKLFF
>.|17|.|TRBJ2-6|TRBV10-2
TGCGCCAGCAGTGATGTGACAGGCTTTGCTGGGGCCAACGTCCTGACTTTC
CASSDVTGFAGANVLTF
>.|13|TRBD2|TRBJ2-5|TRBV6-4
TGTGCCAGCAGCGGGACTAGCGGAGAGACCCAGTACTTC
CASSGTSGETQYF
>many|16|TRBD1|TRBJ1-1|TRBV18
TGTGCCAGCTCACCGGGACAGGGGGAGTTAGGCACTGAAGCTTTCTTT
CASSPGQGELGTEAFF
>.|14|TRBD2|TRBJ2-1|TRBV7-8
TGTGCCAGCAATCGAGCGGGAGAGAGAAATGAGCAGTTCTTC
CASNRAGERNEQFF
>.|13|.|TRBJ2-4|TRBV19
TGTGCCAGTAGTATCGCACGTAGCGACATTCAGTACTTC
CASSIARSDIQYF
>.|16|.|TRBJ1-4|TRBV4-3
TGCGCCAGCAGCCAAGTTCGGGGGGCAACTAATGAAAAACTGTTTTTT
CASSQVRGATNEKLFF
>.|13|.|TRBJ2-7|TRBV5-1
TGCGCCAGCAGCTTAGGACAATCTTACGAGCAGTACTTC
CASSLGQSYEQYF
>.|15|.|TRBJ1-4|TRBV3-1/TRBV3-2
TGTGCCAGCAGCCAAGAACGCCAGGGCATCGGAAAACTGTTTTTT
CASSQERQGIGKLFF
>.|16|TRBD2|TRBJ2-1|TRBV14
TGTGCCAGCAGCTTAGGACTAGCGGGAAATCCCCATGAGCAGTTCTTC
CASSLGLAGNPHEQFF
>.|16|.|TRBJ1-2|TRBV18
TGTGCCAGCTCACCGATTCAGGACACTTATAACTATGGCTACACCTTC
CASSPIQDTYNYGYTF
>.|15|TRBD1|TRBJ2-7|TRBV6-5
TGTGCCAGCAGATTAAACCGGGACAGAGGCTACGAGCAGTACTTC
CASRLNRDRGYEQYF
>.|12|.|TRBJ2-7|TRBV29-1
TGCAGCGTTGGGGACTTCTCCTACGAGCAGTACTTC
CSVGDFSYEQYF
>.|13|.|TRBJ2-3|TRBV19
TGTGCCAGTAGTCTACAGGCCACAGATACGCAGTATTTT
CASSLQATDTQYF
>.|13|.|TRBJ1-6|TRBV18
TGTGCCAGCTCACACGACAGCAATTCACCCCTCCACTTT
CASSHDSNSPLHF
>.|14|.|TRBJ1-3|TRBV11-2
TGTGCCAGCAGCCCCGGGGTCTCTGGAAACACCATATATTTT
CASSPGVSGNTIYF
>.|15|.|TRBJ2-7|TRBV7-2
TGTGCCAGCAGCGGGCGGGGTTTCAGCTCCTACGAGCAGTACTTC
CASSGRGFSSYEQYF
>few|16|TRBD2|TRBJ2-5|TRBV7-2
TGTGCCAGCAGCTTAAGGGCGGGGGGGCTGCAAGAGACCCAGTACTTC
CASSLRAGGLQETQYF
>.|15|TRBD1|TRBJ1-1|TRBV18
TGTGCCAGCTCACCACGACAGGGTTTCAGCACTGAAGCTTTCTTT
CASSPRQGFSTEAFF
>.|17|.|TRBJ1-6|TRBV9
TGTGCCAGCAGTAAACTAGCCCTATCGGGCTATAATTCACCCCTCCACTTT
CASSKLALSGYNSPLHF
>.|15|TRBD1|TRBJ1-1|TRBV19
TGTGCCAGTAGTCTGACAGGGGGTGGGAACACTGAAGCTTTCTTT
CASSLTGGGNTEAFF
>.|14|.|TRBJ1-2|TRBV30
TGTGCCTGGAGGTCCAAAGGGGTACCTATCGGCTACACCTTC
CAWRSKGVPIGYTF
>.|16|.|TRBJ2-1|TRBV11-2
TGTGCCAGCAGCTTAGTCGGGGGGCTGGGGGACAATGAGCAGTTCTTC
CASSLVGGLGDNEQFF
>.|14|.|TRBJ1-6|TRBV5-1
TGCGCCAGCAGCTTGATGGCCCCTAATTCACCCCTCCACTTT
CASSLMAPNSPLHF
>.|15|.|TRBJ2-2|TRBV5-1
TGCGCCAGCAGCCGTTTATCTCAGGGCACCGGGGAGCTGTTTTTT
CASSRLSQGTGELFF
>.|13|.|TRBJ2-1|TRBV5-4
TGTGCCAGCAGCCCTTCATCTGAGCAGAGGAGGTTCTTC
CASSPSSEQRRFF
>.|17|TRBD2|TRBJ2-2|TRBV9
TGTGCCAGCTCCATAACCGGGACTAGCGGGAGCCTGGGGGAGCTGTTTTTT
CASSITGTSGSLGELFF
>.|15|.|TRBJ2-3|TRBV7-2
TGTGCCAGCAGCCCAGGTCATGCTAGCACAGATACGCAGTATTTT
CASSPGHASTDTQYF
>.|15|TRBD1|TRBJ1-5|TRBV6-2/TRBV6-3
TGTGCCAGCAGCCGGGACAGGGATGGGGATCAGCCCCAGCATTTT
CASSRDRDGDQPQHF
>.|15|.|TRBJ1-1|TRBV4-1
TGCGCCAGCAGCCTAAGGCGGCAGCTCGACACTGAAGCTTTCTTT
CASSLRRQLDTEAFF
>once|17|TRBD2|TRBJ2-1|TRBV19
TGTGCCAGTAGTCCCGTGGGGGGGCGCGGGAGGGAACATGAGCAGTTCTTC
CASSPVGGRGREHEQFF